Sequencing of this T cell receptor (beta chain) was carried out in a study of blood T cell repertoires in COVID-19. Study context: There were acute and convalescent COVID-19 samples, and they came from the United States, Italy and Spain. Sources were T cells, B-cell-depleted T cells, or PBMCs; the material itself was cDNA or gDNA.

Authors' data handling: By means of reference gene primer amplification, nucleated cell counts were estimated. Repertoires were generated with immunoSEQ multiplex PCR, while TCRdb's copy carries only in-frame clones and drops some. The V and J calls and clone size were taken over from that table, and D and trimming were inferred from the DNA. The data show 95,000 to 110,000 clones, 75% to 85% seen once. This CDR3 is built from 15 residues. With 0 bases removed from V and 4 bases from J, the gap between germline ends came to 12 bases. Germline-derived CDR1 and CDR2 are MNHNS and SASEGT. Points on this clone: Other DNA sequences within the sample encode an identical CDR3.

Sequenced input: peripheral blood. The sequence was collected from a man in his sixties with acute or convalescent COVID-19. This chain uses TRBV6-1 with TRBJ1-2; perhaps TRBD1 as D (6 bases). CDR3 residues: CASSEAGGRFYGYTF. In DNA, the CDR3 is TGTGCCAGCAGTGAAGCGGGGGGGCGTTTCTATGGCTACACCTTC.